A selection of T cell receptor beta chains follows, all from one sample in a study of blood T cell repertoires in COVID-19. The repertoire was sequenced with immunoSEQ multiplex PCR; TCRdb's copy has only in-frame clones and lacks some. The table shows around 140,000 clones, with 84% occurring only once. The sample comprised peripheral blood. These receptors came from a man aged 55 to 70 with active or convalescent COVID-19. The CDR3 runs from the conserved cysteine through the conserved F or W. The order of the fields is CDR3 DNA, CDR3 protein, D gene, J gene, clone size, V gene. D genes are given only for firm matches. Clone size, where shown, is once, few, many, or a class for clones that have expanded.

CDR3nt: TGTGCCAGCAGAGGCTTTCAGGGGGCTGGAAACACCATATATTTT; CDR3aa: CASRGFQGAGNTIYF; d_gene: TRBD1; j_gene: TRBJ1-3; abundance: NA; v_gene: TRBV6-5
CDR3nt: TGTGCCAGCAGCCCGGTGGGACTAGCGGTGGCTTACGAGCAGTACTTC; CDR3aa: CASSPVGLAVAYEQYF; d_gene: TRBD2; j_gene: TRBJ2-7; abundance: NA; v_gene: TRBV5-8
CDR3nt: TGTGCCAGCAGCATCCCGGTCGTCTCTGGAAACACCATATATTTT; CDR3aa: CASSIPVVSGNTIYF; d_gene: NA; j_gene: TRBJ1-3; abundance: NA; v_gene: TRBV7-2
CDR3nt: TGTGCCAGCAGCTTAGACCTCCGGGTGGCGGTCTTCGATAATGAGCAGTTCTTC; CDR3aa: CASSLDLRVAVFDNEQFF; d_gene: NA; j_gene: TRBJ2-1; abundance: few; v_gene: TRBV5-4
CDR3nt: TGTGCCAGCAGTTACCCAAGACTGGACAAGTACTATGGCTACACCTTC; CDR3aa: CASSYPRLDKYYGYTF; d_gene: NA; j_gene: TRBJ1-2; abundance: once; v_gene: TRBV6-2/TRBV6-3
CDR3nt: TGTGCCAGCAGTATCCGGGACAGGGGGGTTAACTATGGCTACACCTTC; CDR3aa: CASSIRDRGVNYGYTF; d_gene: TRBD1; j_gene: TRBJ1-2; abundance: NA; v_gene: TRBV2
CDR3nt: TGTGCCTGGGGACAGGGAGGCAATCAGCCCCAGCATTTT; CDR3aa: CAWGQGGNQPQHF; d_gene: TRBD1; j_gene: TRBJ1-5; abundance: NA; v_gene: TRBV30
CDR3nt: TGTGCCAGCAGCTTGGAACAGTGGGCCAACACCTTC; CDR3aa: CASSLEQWANTF; d_gene: NA; j_gene: TRBJ1-2; abundance: NA; v_gene: TRBV5-6
CDR3nt: TGTGCCAGTAGTATCGTAGGGGGATCTGGAAACACCATATATTTT; CDR3aa: CASSIVGGSGNTIYF; d_gene: NA; j_gene: TRBJ1-3; abundance: NA; v_gene: TRBV19
CDR3nt: TGTGCCAGCAGCTTAGAGGGGACTAGCGGGAGGGAGGCAGATACGCAGTATTTT; CDR3aa: CASSLEGTSGREADTQYF; d_gene: TRBD2; j_gene: TRBJ2-3; abundance: NA; v_gene: TRBV11-2
CDR3nt: TGTGCCAGCAGTTACGAGACATTATATCTCTTTCCGTCGAACACTGAAGCTTTCTTT; CDR3aa: CASSYETLYLFPSNTEAFF; d_gene: NA; j_gene: TRBJ1-1; abundance: NA; v_gene: TRBV6-2/TRBV6-3
CDR3nt: TGTGCCAGCAGTTTTGGAAGGGGACAGGGATCCTACGAGCAGTACTTC; CDR3aa: CASSFGRGQGSYEQYF; d_gene: TRBD1; j_gene: TRBJ2-7; abundance: once; v_gene: TRBV27
CDR3nt: TGCGCCAGCAGCTTGGTAGGGACAGCAATTAACACCGGGGAGCTGTTTTTT; CDR3aa: CASSLVGTAINTGELFF; d_gene: TRBD1; j_gene: TRBJ2-2; abundance: once; v_gene: TRBV5-1
CDR3nt: TGCGCCAGCAGCCAGGGAGGGGGAAAAGCTTTCTTT; CDR3aa: CASSQGGGKAFF; d_gene: NA; j_gene: TRBJ1-1; abundance: NA; v_gene: TRBV4-1
CDR3nt: TGTGCCAGCAGGATAGGACAGGGCTACACTGAAGCTTTCTTT; CDR3aa: CASRIGQGYTEAFF; d_gene: TRBD1; j_gene: TRBJ1-1; abundance: NA; v_gene: TRBV27
CDR3nt: TGTGCCAGCAGCTTGGTCCCCGCGAACACCGGGGAGCTGTTTTTT; CDR3aa: CASSLVPANTGELFF; d_gene: NA; j_gene: TRBJ2-2; abundance: NA; v_gene: TRBV5-5
CDR3nt: TGTGCCAGCAGTTACGGGGGGGGGCCGGCCTACGAGCAGTACTTC; CDR3aa: CASSYGGGPAYEQYF; d_gene: NA; j_gene: TRBJ2-7; abundance: NA; v_gene: TRBV6-5
CDR3nt: TGTGCCAGCAGCCCCGGGACAGCTATGAACACTGAAGCTTTCTTT; CDR3aa: CASSPGTAMNTEAFF; d_gene: TRBD1; j_gene: TRBJ1-1; abundance: NA; v_gene: TRBV6-2/TRBV6-3
CDR3nt: TGTGCCAGTAGCTCTATGGGACAGCCTGGAAACACCATATATTTT; CDR3aa: CASSSMGQPGNTIYF; d_gene: TRBD1; j_gene: TRBJ1-3; abundance: NA; v_gene: TRBV19
CDR3nt: TGTGCCAGCAGCTCCCATCCACAGAGCATGAACACTGAAGCTTTCTTT; CDR3aa: CASSSHPQSMNTEAFF; d_gene: NA; j_gene: TRBJ1-1; abundance: NA; v_gene: TRBV11-2
CDR3nt: TGTGCCAGCAGCTTTGGACAGATCTATAATTCACCCCTCCACTTT; CDR3aa: CASSFGQIYNSPLHF; d_gene: NA; j_gene: TRBJ1-6; abundance: NA; v_gene: TRBV7-2
CDR3nt: TGTGCCAGCAGGACAGGGTCTTGGGGCTACACCTTC; CDR3aa: CASRTGSWGYTF; d_gene: TRBD1; j_gene: TRBJ1-2; abundance: NA; v_gene: TRBV27
CDR3nt: TGTGCCAGCAGTTACAGGGGTGGCGAAAAACTGTTTTTT; CDR3aa: CASSYRGGEKLFF; d_gene: TRBD1; j_gene: TRBJ1-4; abundance: NA; v_gene: TRBV12-3/TRBV12-4
CDR3nt: TGCGCCAGCAGCCAGGCCTCGACAGGGAGTTTCTACGAGCAGTACTTC; CDR3aa: CASSQASTGSFYEQYF; d_gene: TRBD1; j_gene: TRBJ2-7; abundance: NA; v_gene: TRBV4-3
CDR3nt: TGTGCCAGCAGTCGACAGGGAATCGGCACTGAAGCTTTCTTT; CDR3aa: CASSRQGIGTEAFF; d_gene: TRBD1; j_gene: TRBJ1-1; abundance: NA; v_gene: TRBV6-5
CDR3nt: TGTGCCAGCAGCTTCCGGAAGAGGGGGCGAGAGACCCAGTACTTC; CDR3aa: CASSFRKRGRETQYF; d_gene: TRBD1; j_gene: TRBJ2-5; abundance: NA; v_gene: TRBV7-4
CDR3nt: TGTGCCAGCAGCCCAGGACAGGGACGACAAGAGACCCAGTACTTC; CDR3aa: CASSPGQGRQETQYF; d_gene: TRBD1; j_gene: TRBJ2-5; abundance: NA; v_gene: TRBV7-2
CDR3nt: TGTGCCAGCAGCGAAGTAGCGGGGCACTCGGATACGCAGTATTTT; CDR3aa: CASSEVAGHSDTQYF; d_gene: TRBD2; j_gene: TRBJ2-3; abundance: once; v_gene: TRBV7-2
CDR3nt: TGTGCCAGCAGTCCGGGGGCTGAAGCTTTCTTT; CDR3aa: CASSPGAEAFF; d_gene: NA; j_gene: TRBJ1-1; abundance: NA; v_gene: TRBV6-5